The entry below describes one T cell receptor (delta chain). Its antigen remains unknown. The sample carries other DNA sequences with the same CDR3. V was pared by 1 base and J by 0 bases, with 15 bases between. CDR1 and CDR2 (germline): TSWWSYY, QGS. The CDR3 is 17 amino acids. These data originate in a study of Vδ1+ human thymocytes. Extracted RNA was reverse transcribed into cDNA. Pooled V-gene forward primers with one constant-region reverse primer generated the CDR3 amplicons by multiplex PCR. TCRdb called clones from the multiplex PCR reads again using CATT. The sample includes under 85,000 delta-chain clones, around 32% of them seen just once. Whole-study findings and limits: In the thymus, TRG and TRD repertoires looked highly polyclonal with Gaussian CDR3 lengths.

The TCR comes from a boy under two years old who had congenital heart surgery. The chain joins TRDV1 to TRDJ1; D is unclear. Specimen: Vdelta1+ gamma-delta thymocytes from the thymus. Sample subset: FACS-sorted CD3+ TCRalphabeta- TCRVdelta1+ TCRVdelta2- thymocytes. The CDR3 region is CALGERHPALYTDKLIF. The DNA of the CDR3 is TGTGCTCTTGGGGAACGGCATCCGGCCCTGTACACCGATAAACTCATCTTT.